This T cell receptor (beta chain) is drawn from a study of T cells in Graves' hyperthyroidism and ophthalmopathy. Regarding the study as a whole: Ophthalmopathy and stable hyperthyroidism were separated by a 13 V-J model.

What was amplified from RNA transcripts were TCR beta CDR3 regions. HTBI primers were used for first-round RT-PCR of the TCR CDR3. Using its own MiXCR run on the multiplex PCR reads, TCRdb lists one record per CDR3 protein. This sample yields approximately 700,000 distinct CDR3 sequences, of which just under 45% are seen a single time; 7% to 7.5% belongs to the top ten. In regard to this clonotype: Its target is unknown.

This receptor was identified in an adult man with Graves' disease, either hyperthyroidism or ophthalmopathy (not recorded which). The sequencing sample was made of peripheral blood or thyroid tissue (not recorded which).

Here the CDR3 DNA reads TGTGCCATCAGTGAAAGACAGGGATACGAGCAGTACTTC. As protein: CAISERQGYEQYF. J is TRBJ2-7 and V is TRBV10-3; TRBD1 aligns across 7 bases. CDR1 and CDR2 from the germline V gene are ENHRY and SYGVKD. The trim removed 3 bases at V and 4 bases at J, leaving 3 bases unmatched. The CDR3 is 13 amino acids.